This T cell receptor (beta chain) was sequenced during a study of blood T cell repertoires in COVID-19 (dated by TCRdb to the early 2020s). About the full investigation: Samples covering the acute and convalescent phases of COVID-19 were provided by collaborators in the United States, Italy and Spain. The material from the prospective study consisted of cDNA or gDNA derived from T cells, B-cell-depleted T cells, or PBMCs. Subjects who had been exposed to COVID-19, were actively infected with it, or had recovered from it provided the deeply sampled blood TCRbeta repertoires that made up the dataset. The repertoires were released in a freely available public database intended as a resource for research on the immune response to SARS-CoV-2. Samples were obtained from the ongoing ImmuneRACE study (first 160 participants) and from 1,200 or so subjects provided by 6 global collaborators. Nearly every sample came with metadata listing a de-identified subject ID, COVID-19 status, age in years and sex. Where available, HLA class I and class II types were obtained from metadata supplied by the sample provider rather than from assay-based typing. The investigation overall reported the following: The amount of clinical and demographic metadata varied by source and participant and was provided uncurated.

In the case of this clone: Its cognate antigen has yet to be identified. No much larger clone is present one base from it, and per-base qualities are unavailable.

One collaborating source in Seattle enrolled patients during active infection and followed them longitudinally through the course of disease. The collaborating institutions used their own protocols to collect whole blood in K2EDTA tubes. For TCRbeta analysis, collaborators shipped samples as frozen whole blood, isolated PBMCs, or DNA extracted from either of those sample types. TCRbeta CDR3 regions were amplified from genomic DNA by means of the immunoSEQ Assay, a bias-controlled multiplex PCR. As for the original processing: Nucleated cell counts per sample were estimated from amplification of reference gene primers within the assay. To quantify the absolute abundance of each unique TCRbeta CDR3 rearrangement, sequence reads were collapsed and filtered. Productive Simpson clonality was computed per sample as the square root of Simpson's diversity index over productive rearrangements. As stored in TCRdb, this immuneACCESS dataset retains in-frame rearrangements with V and J assigned. A fraction of the clones does not appear; measured against another copy, unresolved V genes explain less than half of the discrepancy, and the remainder lacks a known reason. The V and J calls and clone size come from that table; D and trimming were worked out from the DNA. This sample comprises around 400,000 clones, about 90% of them detected only once. Together, the top ten hold about 2.5% of the sample.

Taken from the germline V gene, the CDR1 and CDR2 loops are MNHNS and SASEGT. V is pared back by 2 bases and J by 0 bases, with 17 bases lying between the germline termini. From cysteine to phenylalanine, the CDR3 is 19 amino acids long. Only the CDR3 part of the read is kept: 57 bases, read in frame from the first base. Material: peripheral blood. This chain joins TRBV6-1 to TRBJ2-6, and the D gene may be TRBD1, 6 bases matching. The clonotype originates from a woman aged 55-69 years with COVID-19, enrolled during active disease. The encoded CDR3 is CASSETGHFARSGANVLTF. The DNA reads TGTGCCAGCAGTGAAACGGGACATTTTGCCCGCTCTGGGGCCAACGTCCTGACTTTC.